This TCR beta chain is drawn from a study of PD-L1 blockade in urothelial cancer. A single count supports this clone. The time point is: pretreatment peripheral blood. Sequencing used immunoSEQ multiplex PCR; TCRdb keeps in-frame clones, though not all of them. Of approximately 52,000 clones in the sample, roughly 87% were seen once. The origin of this receptor is a man between 65 and 85 years old with urothelial cancer. The sequencing used PBMCs, collected around atezolizumab (anti-PD-L1) treatment.

For the CDR3, the DNA is TGTGCCAGCAGCCCGGCAGCAGGGGCCTTCTCTAATGAAAAACTGTTTTTT. It translates to CASSPAAGAFSNEKLFF. The genes are TRBV11-2 and TRBJ1-4; D may be TRBD1 (6 bases). With 5 bases removed from V and 3 bases from J, the gap between germline ends came to 19 bases. The CDR3 is 17 residues long. In germline, CDR1 is SGHAT, CDR2 FQNNGV.